A single sample gave rise to the 7 T cell receptor beta chains below, sequenced in a study of blood T cell repertoires in COVID-19. The table came from immunoSEQ multiplex PCR; TCRdb's copy has only in-frame clones and leaves some out. Here the sample spans some 70,000 clones, 85% to 90% being singletons. The specimen sequenced was peripheral blood. The receptors derive from a man over 45 with active COVID-19.

The V gene is TRBV4-1, the J gene TRBJ2-3; 9 bases align to TRBD1. V lost 3 bases to trimming and J lost 3 bases; unmatched junction nucleotides: 10. The germline gives CDR1 MGHRA, CDR2 YSYEKL. This CDR3 contains 17 residues. This CDR3 reads CASSHGTGRSGTDTQYF. The CDR3 DNA follows: TGCGCCAGCAGCCACGGGACAGGGCGAAGCGGGACAGATACGCAGTATTTT.

The rearrangement joins TRBV3-1 (or the pseudogene TRBV3-2) to TRBJ1-2; 9 nucleotides align to TRBD1. This CDR3 is 15 amino acids long. Germline V lookup: CDR1 LGHDT, CDR2 YNNKEL (reference sequence). The junction had 7 bases not matched to a gene; V was cut back by 6 bases and J by 2 bases. The CDR3: CASRGRGTGNYGYTF. The CDR3 bases are TGTGCCAGCAGGGGGAGAGGGACAGGGAACTATGGCTACACCTTC.

The sample holds a few counts of this clone. This rearrangement joins TRBV2 to TRBJ1-3; no firm D call. The CDR3 has 12 residues. Trimming left V 2 bases short and J 4 bases short, with 3 bases between. Per germline, CDR1 SNHLY and CDR2 FYNNEI. The CDR3 here is CASSERGNTIYF. In DNA form, the CDR3 reads TGTGCCAGCAGTGAACGGGGAAACACCATATATTTT.

This sequence joins TRBV7-9 and TRBJ2-5; 14 nucleotides align to TRBD2. The V gene's germline CDR1 is SEHNR and CDR2 FQNEAQ (reference sequence). J lost 3 bases, V lost 5 bases, and 5 bases had no gene match. This CDR3 has 16 amino acids. CDR3 coding DNA: TGTGCCAGCAGCCTCGGACTAGCGGGAGGAAAAGAGACCCAGTACTTC. It codes for CASSLGLAGGKETQYF.

The chain links TRBV27 to TRBJ1-5; perhaps TRBD1 as D (5 bases). This CDR3 region has 16 residues. V was cut by 4 bases and J by 2 bases, with 15 bases left in between. From germline, CDR1 is MNHEY and CDR2 SMNVEV (reference sequence). The CDR3 reads CASSSLQGIGNQPQHF. The CDR3 DNA sequence: TGTGCCAGCAGTTCCCTCCAGGGTATAGGCAATCAGCCCCAGCATTTT.

The V gene is TRBV5-1, the J gene TRBJ2-1; maybe TRBD2 (6 bases). Trimming took off 3 bases at V and 4 bases at J, with 20 bases between the two ends. This CDR3 is built from 17 residues. The germline gives CDR1 SGHRS, CDR2 YFSETQ. CDR3 loop: CASSSRPRDSLYNEQFF. The CDR3 region has the DNA TGCGCCAGCAGCTCGAGACCCCGGGACTCCCTTTACAATGAGCAGTTCTTC.

This clone was detected only once. This sequence joins TRBV3-1 (or the pseudogene TRBV3-2) and TRBJ1-1; TRBD1 might be the D (6 bases). The V gene's germline CDR1 is LGHDT and CDR2 YNNKEL (reference sequence). CDR3 length: 16 residues. Deletions cut 5 bases from V and 2 bases from J, with 18 bases between. The CDR3 sequence: CASSNRDPRRNTEAFF. DNA for the CDR3: TGTGCCAGCAGCAACAGGGACCCCCGACGAAACACTGAAGCTTTCTTT.